The 18 T cell receptor beta chains in this list originate from one sample, sequenced in a study of T cell changes during pregnancy in multiple sclerosis (dated by TCRdb to between 2019 and 2020). Library construction relied on the immunoSEQ multiplex PCR assay. This immuneACCESS table, as held by TCRdb, lists in-frame sequences with V and J called but not all clones. Of the missing ones, under half trace to an unresolved V gene in checked studies; the others have no known cause. In all, the sample holds 95,000 to 100,000 clones, and more than 85% of those were seen once. About 3.4% of the sample rests with the top ten. Here the sequenced sample was peripheral blood, taken in the second trimester of pregnancy. The receptors shown here come from a female donor with multiple sclerosis, enrolled in a pregnancy study.

This chain joins TRBV28 and TRBJ2-7; D may be TRBD2 (6 bases). The germline V gene has CDR1 MDHEN and CDR2 SYDVKM. The CDR3 has 16 residues. Trimming removed 6 bases from V and 3 bases from J, with 21 bases in between. The CDR3 spells CASRPGRWPAGYEQYF. CDR3 bases: TGTGCCAGCAGACCTGGGCGGTGGCCAGCGGGCTACGAGCAGTACTTC.

The chain links TRBV6-6 to TRBJ2-3, with 10 positions matching TRBD1. This CDR3 is 15 amino acids long. The ends lost 4 bases at V and 2 bases at J; junction bases unmatched: 3. Germline-derived CDR1 and CDR2 are MNHNY and SVGAGI (reference sequence). CDR3 residues: CASSSGTGDTDTQYF. The CDR3 DNA follows: TGTGCCAGCAGTTCCGGGACAGGGGACACAGATACGCAGTATTTT.

J is TRBJ1-2 and V is TRBV10-3; 7 bases fit TRBD1. Germline V gene lookup returns CDR1 ENHRY and CDR2 SYGVKD. The CDR3 length is 12 residues. Unmatched junction bases numbered 6, after V lost 10 bases and J lost 4 bases. As DNA, the CDR3 is TGTGCCACCAAACAGGGGACCTATGGCTACACCTTC. It yields the protein CATKQGTYGYTF.

The rearrangement links TRBV6-6 to TRBJ2-2; D possibly corresponds to TRBD2 (5 bases). The CDR3 contains 15 residues. V lost 5 bases and J 0 bases, leaving 10 bases between the germline ends. Germline V lookup: CDR1 MNHNY, CDR2 SVGAGI (reference sequence). CDR3 region: CASSATSANTGELFF. In DNA form, the CDR3 reads TGTGCCAGCAGTGCCACTAGTGCGAACACCGGGGAGCTGTTTTTT.

This sequence joins TRBV5-6 and TRBJ2-5; D remains unclear. Germline V gene data show CDR1 as SGHDT and CDR2 as YYEEEE. This CDR3 has 12 amino acids. Trimming cost V 0 bases and J 5 bases, with 5 bases left between them. The CDR3 DNA follows: TGTGCCAGCAGCTTGGCCTCGGAGACCCAGTACTTC. Translated: CASSLASETQYF.

This clone has more than one count but fewer than ten. V and J are TRBV16 and TRBJ1-2; D remains ambiguous. Germline loops: CDR1 KGHSY, CDR2 FQNENV. The V gene lost 3 bases and the J gene lost 4 bases, with 15 bases spanning the gap. This CDR3 contains 15 residues. DNA of the CDR3: TGTGCCAGCAGCCAGCCATTTGGCAGTTCCTATGGCTACACCTTC. Translation: CASSQPFGSSYGYTF.

This clone was observed once. The chain employs TRBV5-4 and TRBJ2-7; a possible D gene is TRBD1 (6 bases). The V gene lost 5 bases and the J gene lost 2 bases, with 14 bases spanning the gap. CDR3 length equals 14 residues. From germline, CDR1 is SGHNT and CDR2 YYREEE (reference sequence). The CDR3 protein is CASRTQGSPYEQYF. CDR3 DNA: TGTGCCAGCAGGACTCAGGGGTCCCCCTACGAGCAGTACTTC.

The chain links TRBV7-2 to TRBJ1-4; 9 bases are a match to TRBD1. CDR1 and CDR2 (germline): SGHTA, FQGNSA. This CDR3 region has 19 residues. Trimming took 2 bases from V and 4 from J; bases not matched to a gene: 14. The CDR3 region has the DNA TGTGCCAGCAGCTTAAACCGGGGACAGGGACGGGTTTATAATGAAAAACTGTTTTTT. Translating it yields CASSLNRGQGRVYNEKLFF.

The chain carries TRBV6-5 and TRBJ2-5; TRBD1 agrees at 7 bases. CDR1 and CDR2 (germline): MNHEY, SVGAGI. The CDR3 contains 15 residues. V shed 5 bases, J shed 2 bases, and the junction held 8 bases outside the gene matches. CDR3 in DNA: TGTGCCAGCAGTAGGTGGGGACAGTTACAAGAGACCCAGTACTTC. Its protein product is CASSRWGQLQETQYF.

The chain has TRBV7-6 and TRBJ1-1; the D is unclear. Germline lookup yields CDR1 SGHVS and CDR2 FNYEAQ. V was trimmed by 2 bases and J by 1 base, leaving 5 bases between them. This CDR3 spans 13 amino acids. The CDR3 loop reads CASSLQQNTEAFF. For the CDR3, the DNA is TGTGCCAGCAGCTTACAACAGAACACTGAAGCTTTCTTT. The full variable domain, its missing parts supplied by reference TRBV7-6 and TRBJ1-1, is GAGVSQSPRYKVTKRGQDVALRCDPISGHVSLYWYRQALGQGPEFLTYFNYEAQQDKSGLPNDRFSAERPEGSISTLTIQRTEQRDSAMYRCASSLQQNTEAFFGQGTRLTVV.

This rearrangement joins TRBV19 to TRBJ1-1; D unclear. The CDR3 has 13 amino acids. V dropped 4 bases and J dropped 4 bases, with 10 bases sitting between them. Germline lookup yields CDR1 LNHDA and CDR2 SQIVND (reference sequence). In DNA, the CDR3 is TGTGCCAGTAGTACGCTCGGTTCCACTGAAGCTTTCTTT. Residues: CASSTLGSTEAFF.

CDR3 in amino acids: CASSIAGIATEAFF. The CDR3 nucleotides read TGTGCCAGTAGTATCGCCGGGATAGCCACTGAAGCTTTCTTT. V and J are TRBV19 and TRBJ1-1; D uncertain. V lost 3 bases, J lost 4 bases, and 12 bases lay in between. The length of the CDR3 is 14 residues. CDR1 is LNHDA and CDR2 is SQIVND in the germline V gene (reference sequence).

This chain links TRBV9 with TRBJ1-5; 7 bases agree with TRBD1. Germline CDR1 and CDR2: SGDLS and YYNGEE. This CDR3 contains 19 residues. The V gene end was trimmed by 3 bases and the J gene end by 4 bases; junction bases not matched to a gene: 19. CDR3 DNA sequence: TGTGCCAGCAGCGCCCAATCTTGCGGACAGGCGGGGTATAATCAGCCCCAGCATTTT. It is translated as CASSAQSCGQAGYNQPQHF.

The V call is TRBV5-8, the J call TRBJ2-7; tentatively, D is TRBD2 (6 bases). This CDR3 contains 16 residues. Germline V gene lookup returns CDR1 SGHTS and CDR2 YDEGEE. V dropped 0 bases and J dropped 0 bases, with 13 bases sitting between them. In DNA form, the CDR3 reads TGTGCCAGCAGCTTGGTCGGGACTTCGAGCTCCTACGAGCAGTACTTC. Translated, it gives CASSLVGTSSSYEQYF.

The J gene is TRBJ2-7, the V gene TRBV11-1; the match to TRBD2 covers 9 bases. Germline CDR1 SGHAT, CDR2 FQDESV (reference sequence). There are 14 residues in the CDR3. V gave up 3 bases and J gave up 3 bases; unmatched junction bases: 3. The CDR3 sequence: CASSFPSGNYEQYF. DNA of the CDR3: TGTGCCAGCAGCTTCCCTAGCGGGAACTACGAGCAGTACTTC.

The rearrangement uses TRBV18 and TRBJ1-1, with 9 bases lining up with TRBD1. This CDR3 region has 17 residues. Germline loops: CDR1 KGHSH, CDR2 LQKENI. V gave up 3 bases and J gave up 1 base; unmatched junction bases: 9. In DNA form, the CDR3 reads TGTGCCAGCTCACCCCTGGGACAGGGAGCTACGAACACTGAAGCTTTCTTT. Translation: CASSPLGQGATNTEAFF.

This chain joins TRBV29-1 and TRBJ2-7; 7 nucleotides align to TRBD1. CDR1 and CDR2 from the germline V gene are SQVTM and ANQGSEA. V was clipped by 1 base and J by 6 bases; unmatched bases: 12. The CDR3 runs to 15 residues. The CDR3 spells CSVEGVPGGSPEQYF. The CDR3, as DNA: TGCAGCGTTGAAGGGGTACCAGGGGGATCGCCCGAGCAGTACTTC.

This rearrangement joins TRBV5-6 to TRBJ2-7, with 7 bases aligning to TRBD1. CDR3 size: 16 residues. Trimming took 0 bases from V and 5 from J; bases not matched to a gene: 11. Germline CDR1 is SGHDT and CDR2 is YYEEEE. CDR3 nucleotide sequence: TGTGCCAGCAGCTTGGGGCCCAGGGGGATCCCCCACGAGCAGTACTTC. Translating it yields CASSLGPRGIPHEQYF.